This T cell receptor (beta chain) originates from a study of control samples from healthy donors and cancer patients. The CDR3 contains 15 residues. Germline V gives CDR1 GTSNPN, CDR2 SVGIG (reference sequence). Trimming removed 3 bases from V and 5 bases from J; junction bases left unmatched: 6. Assay: immunoSEQ multiplex PCR; the TCRdb copy retains only in-frame clones and omits some. This table has some 13,000 clones, approximately 95% appearing once. V and J are TRBV30 and TRBJ2-2; 10 nucleotides agree with TRBD2. The sequence came from a man in his 70s with head and neck cancer. The sequenced material came from PBMCs. DNA for the CDR3: TGTGCCTGGAGGCTAGCGGGAGTCAGGACCGGGGAGCTGTTTTTT. Its translation: CAWRLAGVRTGELFF.